This TCR beta chain was identified in a study of identifying expanded T cells in peripheral blood. This CDR3 is built from 15 residues. The germline V gene encodes CDR1 GTSNPN and CDR2 SVGIG (reference sequence). Trimming took off 2 bases at V and 4 bases at J, with 14 bases between the two ends. As for this clone: Its cognate antigen is unknown.

Clones were read by immunoSEQ multiplex PCR, and TCRdb kept only the in-frame ones, dropping some. In the table there are 70,000 to 95,000 clones, 88% of which are singletons. Broader study findings: Technical replicates showed roughly 1.2 changed clones; roughly two weeks about 16; four weeks 19.

Sequenced sample: blood. This receptor was taken from a person between 18 and 75 years old in good health. The V gene is TRBV30, the J gene TRBJ2-2; D could derive from TRBD1 or TRBD2 (5 bases each). DNA of the CDR3: TGTGCCTGGAGTATTGGTTTGGGACGCACCGGGGAGCTGTTTTTT. It encodes CAWSIGLGRTGELFF.